A single sample gave rise to the 6 T cell receptor beta chains below, sequenced in a study of blood T cells in healthy people across ages. A second PCR, run for about 7 to 12 cycles, used a sample-barcoded 5' primer plus a J-beta primer mix. In TCRdb, the 5' RACE reads were re-called with MiXCR into one record per CDR3 protein. The data show about 700,000 distinct CDR3 sequences, roughly 32% seen once. Sequencing was carried out using blood. The receptors were sampled from a woman older than 75 in good health.

The chain couples TRBV20-1 to TRBJ2-5, with D possibly matching TRBD2 (5 bases). Trimming removed 1 base at V and 11 bases at J, with 20 bases between. CDR1 and CDR2 from the germline V gene are DFQATT and SNEGSKA (reference sequence). The CDR3 is made up of 14 amino acids. The CDR3 bases are TGCAGTGCTAGAGGAGGACTCCCGAGGGAAGAGCAGTACTTC. This gives the protein CSARGGLPREEQYF.

In its sample, this clonotype was seen many times. The V call is TRBV11-2, the J call TRBJ1-5; possible D gene TRBD1, 6 bases. The length of the CDR3 is 14 residues. Germline V gives CDR1 SGHAT, CDR2 FQNNGV. V lost 5 bases to trimming and J lost 0 bases, with 8 bases between them. In nucleotides, the CDR3 is TGTGCCAGCAGCCGGGACAATAGCAATCAGCCCCAGCATTTT. Residues: CASSRDNSNQPQHF.

This clonotype was recorded many times. The chain has TRBV20-1 and TRBJ1-1, with no clear D. Germline V CDR1 and CDR2: DFQATT, SNEGSKA (reference sequence). The length of the CDR3 is 15 residues. Between the trimmed V and J ends, which lost 0 bases and 1 base, there was a span of 12 bases. The CDR3 loop reads CSARDPGFSNTEAFF. CDR3 bases: TGCAGTGCTAGAGACCCCGGGTTCTCGAACACTGAAGCTTTCTTT.

In its sample, this clonotype was seen a few times. Just one base apart from a much larger clone, this may be a read error. The gene calls are TRBV20-1 and TRBJ2-5; possibly TRBD2 for D (6 bases). CDR1 DFQATT and CDR2 SNEGSKA come from the germline V gene (reference sequence). The ends were cut back, 3 bases at V and 11 bases at J, with 19 bases in the middle. The CDR3 is 13 residues long. CDR3 DNA: TGCAGTGCTAGTCCCCATAGCGGCCATGAGCAGTACTTC. Residues: CSASPHSGHEQYF.

Many counts were recorded for this clonotype. This chain joins TRBV20-1 and TRBJ1-2; a weak D match, TRBD1 (5 bases). V shed 5 bases and J shed 6 bases, with 16 bases lying between them. The CDR3 is made up of 13 amino acids. Germline-derived CDR1 and CDR2 are DFQATT and SNEGSKA (reference sequence). The CDR3 protein is CSASQDRSNGYTF. For the CDR3, the DNA is TGCAGTGCTTCCCAAGACAGAAGCAATGGCTACACCTTC.

The J gene is TRBJ2-1, the V gene TRBV24-1; D uncertain. Trimming removed 5 bases from V and 2 bases from J, with 12 bases in between. The CDR3 extends over 15 amino acids. Germline CDR1 KGHDR, CDR2 SFDVKD. Here the CDR3 reads CATSAPRYPYNEQFF. CDR3 DNA sequence: TGTGCCACCAGTGCCCCCAGATACCCCTACAATGAGCAGTTCTTC.